The 30 T cell receptor beta chains reported below all come from one sample, sequenced in a study of cytomegalovirus exposure and HLA in healthy donors. Assay: immunoSEQ multiplex PCR; the TCRdb copy retains only in-frame clones and omits some. The data hold about 110,000 clones, with about nine tenths observed a single time. The specimen was PBMCs. Receptor source: a woman younger than 35 in good health and CMV-seropositive.

The chain couples TRBV28 to TRBJ2-6; D is undetermined. Germline V gene lookup returns CDR1 MDHEN and CDR2 SYDVKM. The CDR3 covers 15 residues. V lost 3 bases, J lost 0 bases, and 6 bases lay in between. The CDR3 region has the DNA TGTGCCAGCAGTTTTCAGGTCTCTGGGGCCAACGTCCTGACTTTC. Translated, it gives CASSFQVSGANVLTF.

The chain combines TRBV7-9 with TRBJ1-5, with 7 bases fitting TRBD1. CDR1 is SEHNR and CDR2 is FQNEAQ in the germline V gene (reference sequence). The V and J ends lost 4 bases and 2 bases, in that order; junction bases with no gene match: 2. The CDR3 spans 14 residues. CDR3 amino acids: CASSSGGGNQPQHF. CDR3 bases: TGTGCCAGCAGCTCAGGGGGAGGCAATCAGCCCCAGCATTTT.

V and J are TRBV7-8 and TRBJ1-2; D uncertain. Germline loops: CDR1 SGHVS, CDR2 FQNEAQ. V dropped 2 bases and J dropped 2 bases, with 9 bases sitting between them. This CDR3 has 14 amino acids. DNA for the CDR3: TGTGCCAGCAGCTTAAATGGCGGCAACTATGGCTACACCTTC. It yields the protein CASSLNGGNYGYTF.

V is TRBV4-1 and J is TRBJ2-7; D is uncertain. Germline-derived CDR1 and CDR2 are MGHRA and YSYEKL. V was shortened by 1 base and J by 0 bases, with 10 bases between the two germline ends. CDR3 length: 15 amino acids. The CDR3 sequence: CASSQANSFSYEQYF. In DNA, the CDR3 is TGCGCCAGCAGCCAAGCAAACAGCTTCTCCTACGAGCAGTACTTC.

This clone was seen a single time. The chain carries TRBV6-6 and TRBJ1-2; no clear D gene. V gave up 2 bases and J gave up 5 bases, with 9 bases separating them. Germline V gene data show CDR1 as MNHNY and CDR2 as SVGAGI (reference sequence). CDR3 size: 13 residues. In nucleotides, the CDR3 is TGTGCCAGCAGTTACAGGGCGGGTTATGGCTACACCTTC. Residues: CASSYRAGYGYTF.

V usage is TRBV10-2 and J usage is TRBJ1-1; 12 nucleotides line up with TRBD1. Germline assignment: CDR1 WSHSY and CDR2 SAAADI. This CDR3 has 15 amino acids. Germline trimming cut 3 bases from V and 6 bases from J; bases unmatched to any gene: 5. The DNA of the CDR3 is TGCGCCAGCAGTGATACCCGGGACAGGGGGCCTGAAGCTTTCTTT. As protein: CASSDTRDRGPEAFF.

The chain links TRBV10-1 to TRBJ1-4; D gene uncertain. The CDR3 is 13 amino acids. V dropped 8 bases and J dropped 4 bases, with 11 bases sitting between them. Germline lookup yields CDR1 WNHNN and CDR2 SYGVQD (reference sequence). CDR3 bases: TGCGCCAGCGGTCAGAAGAATAATGAAAAACTGTTTTTT. Residues: CASGQKNNEKLFF.

This rearrangement joins TRBV5-5 to TRBJ2-7; TRBD2 is a possible D gene (5 bases). The CDR3 loop spans 13 amino acids. Germline assignment: CDR1 SGHKS and CDR2 YYEKEE (reference sequence). Trimming cost V 2 bases and J 7 bases, with 13 bases left between them. Here the CDR3 reads CASSLFGAEEQYF. The CDR3 region has the DNA TGTGCCAGCAGCTTATTTGGAGCGGAGGAGCAGTACTTC.

The chain links TRBV6-1 to TRBJ2-3, with D possibly TRBD2 on 7 matching bases. The germline V gene has CDR1 MNHNS and CDR2 SASEGT. The CDR3 contains 14 residues. V shed 7 bases and J shed 7 bases, with 18 bases lying between them. The CDR3 reads CASTHPGGRYTQYF. DNA of the CDR3: TGTGCCAGCACGCACCCGGGGGGCCGGTATACGCAGTATTTT.

In the case of this clone: One end of the junction is discordant with germline, which a read error may explain. The chain employs TRBV5-1 and TRBJ2-1; 9 positions agree with TRBD1. Germline V lookup: CDR1 SGHRS, CDR2 YFSETQ. There are 17 residues in the CDR3. CDR3 amino acids: CASRLVGGTGSHNEQFF. Written as DNA, the CDR3 is TGCGCCAGCAGATTGGTGGGAGGGACAGGGTCCCACAATGAGCAGTTCTTC. Drawing the rest from reference TRBV5-1 and TRBJ2-1, the complete variable domain is KAGVTQTPRYLIKTRGQQVTLSCSPISGHRSVSWYQQTPGQGLQFLFEYFSETQRNKGNFPGRFSGRQFSNSRSEMNVSTLELGDSALYLCASRLVGGTGSHNEQFFGPGTRLTVL.

The V and J genes are TRBV19 and TRBJ1-6; perhaps TRBD1 as D (5 bases). Germline V gives CDR1 LNHDA, CDR2 SQIVND (reference sequence). This CDR3 has 16 residues. Trimming removed 6 bases from V and 0 bases from J, with 12 bases in between. DNA for the CDR3: TGTGCCAGTAGCATGGGGGGAAGCTCCTATAATTCACCCCTCCACTTT. Translation: CASSMGGSSYNSPLHF.

V and J are TRBV11-2 and TRBJ2-3, with D maybe TRBD1 (5 bases). V dropped 4 bases and J dropped 5 bases, with 19 bases sitting between them. CDR1 and CDR2 (germline): SGHAT, FQNNGV. This CDR3 has 16 residues. CDR3 amino acids: CASSSPNDRSKDTQYF. Here the CDR3 DNA reads TGTGCCAGCAGCTCCCCAAATGACAGAAGTAAAGATACGCAGTATTTT.

V is TRBV28 and J is TRBJ2-1; D is ambiguous. Germline CDR1 is MDHEN and CDR2 is SYDVKM. The CDR3 has 13 amino acids. V lost 5 bases, J lost 4 bases, and 9 bases lay in between. Here the CDR3 reads CASSDGLYNEQFF. DNA of the CDR3: TGTGCCAGCAGTGACGGGTTATACAATGAGCAGTTCTTC.

This chain links TRBV2 with TRBJ2-3; D ambiguous. Germline V gene data show CDR1 as SNHLY and CDR2 as FYNNEI. The CDR3 covers 15 residues. V was shortened by 7 bases and J by 0 bases, with 14 bases between the two germline ends. The CDR3: CASTDLVTSTDTQYF. As DNA, the CDR3 is TGTGCCAGCACTGATCTAGTTACCAGCACAGATACGCAGTATTTT.

This rearrangement joins TRBV12-5 to TRBJ1-2; TRBD1 matches 10 bases. Losses at the gene ends were 6 bases for V and 5 bases for J; bases not matched to a gene: 3. Germline V gene sequence: CDR1 LGHNT, CDR2 FRNRAP. There are 13 residues in the CDR3. CDR3 in DNA: TGTGCTAGTGGCGGGGGACAGGGGTATGGCTACACCTTC. It is translated as CASGGGQGYGYTF.

The CDR3 is CASSVLGTDTQYF. Here the CDR3 DNA reads TGTGCCAGCAGTGTCCTAGGCACAGATACGCAGTATTTT. V gene TRBV2 combines with J gene TRBJ2-3; D remains unclear. CDR1 is SNHLY and CDR2 is FYNNEI in the germline V gene. The length of the CDR3 is 13 residues. V was clipped by 4 bases and J by 1 base, with 6 bases between them.

CDR3 sequence (DNA): TGTGCCAGCAGCCCATACAGGGGAAACACTGAAGCTTTCTTT. Translated: CASSPYRGNTEAFF. This chain links TRBV13 with TRBJ1-1, with TRBD1 matching 7 bases. This CDR3 has 14 amino acids. The V gene end was trimmed by 5 bases and the J gene end by 2 bases; junction bases not matched to a gene: 5. CDR1 is PRHDT, CDR2 FYEKMQ, per germline (reference sequence).

This rearrangement joins TRBV6-5 to TRBJ2-2, with D maybe TRBD1 (5 bases). Germline V gene sequence: CDR1 MNHEY, CDR2 SVGAGI. The CDR3 runs to 14 residues. V dropped 6 bases and J dropped 4 bases, with 12 bases sitting between them. CDR3 protein: CASRVDRFTGELFF. CDR3 DNA: TGTGCCAGCAGAGTCGACAGATTCACCGGGGAGCTGTTTTTT.

The chain employs TRBV27 and TRBJ2-7; the match to TRBD2 covers 7 bases. Germline assignment: CDR1 MNHEY and CDR2 SMNVEV (reference sequence). The CDR3 spans 16 residues. Trimming at V came to 5 bases and at J to 4 bases, leaving 14 bases not matched to a gene. This CDR3 reads CASSIRGLADRYEQYF. In DNA, the CDR3 is TGTGCCAGCAGTATCCGTGGGCTAGCGGATAGGTACGAGCAGTACTTC.

In DNA, the CDR3 is TGTGCCAGCAGTGAAGCTTTGGTCGGGGACACTGAAGCTTTCTTT. Translated: CASSEALVGDTEAFF. This chain links TRBV2 with TRBJ1-1; no clear D gene. Trimming left V 0 bases short and J 3 bases short, with 11 bases between. The CDR3 is 15 residues long. Germline lookup yields CDR1 SNHLY and CDR2 FYNNEI.

The chain uses TRBV29-1 and TRBJ2-1; TRBD2 matches 8 bases. The CDR3 sequence is 16 residues long. CDR1 and CDR2 (germline): SQVTM, ANQGSEA. V shed 8 bases and J 0 bases; nucleotides not matched to a gene: 12. For the CDR3, the DNA is TGCAGCACCATCGGGGGGGCCTCGGACTCCTACAATGAGCAGTTCTTC. Translation: CSTIGGASDSYNEQFF.

The rearrangement links TRBV5-1 to TRBJ2-3; 10 bases line up with TRBD1. The CDR3 has 17 amino acids. V dropped 2 bases and J dropped 6; count of bases not matched to a gene: 12. CDR1 is SGHRS and CDR2 is YFSETQ in the germline V gene. This CDR3 is CASSLLGTGVTGDTQYF. CDR3 bases: TGCGCCAGCAGCTTACTGGGGACAGGGGTGACGGGGGATACGCAGTATTTT.

The CDR3: CATSKDREATEAFF. The CDR3 nucleotides read TGTGCCACCAGCAAGGACAGGGAGGCCACTGAAGCTTTCTTT. This chain joins TRBV15 and TRBJ1-1, with 8 bases that match TRBD1. J was trimmed by 4 bases and V by 4 bases; bases with no gene match: 5. This CDR3 spans 14 amino acids. Looked up from germline, CDR1 is LNHNV and CDR2 is YYDKDF (reference sequence).

The chain links TRBV28 to TRBJ1-2; 8 bases match TRBD1. The CDR3 has 15 residues. After removal of 5 bases from V and 5 bases from J, the junction contained 10 bases not matched to a gene. CDR1 is MDHEN, CDR2 SYDVKM, per germline. This CDR3 is CASSGGTGLFYGYTF. The DNA for the CDR3 is TGTGCCAGCAGTGGGGGGACAGGTCTTTTTTATGGCTACACCTTC.

This clone has just a few counts. The genes are TRBV9 and TRBJ2-1, with 9 positions matching TRBD2. The CDR3 runs 16 residues. V lost 4 bases and J lost 5; bases outside the gene matches: 10. The germline gives CDR1 SGDLS, CDR2 YYNGEE. The CDR3 loop reads CASSTTYSGGHNEQFF. The CDR3 DNA sequence: TGTGCCAGCAGCACAACCTATAGCGGGGGACACAATGAGCAGTTCTTC. The whole variable domain, remainder taken from reference TRBV9 and TRBJ2-1, is DSGVTQTPKHLITATGQRVTLRCSPRSGDLSVYWYQQSLDQGLQFLIQYYNGEERAKGNILERFSAQQFPDLHSELNLSSLELGDSALYFCASSTTYSGGHNEQFFGPGTRLTVL.

The gene calls are TRBV9 and TRBJ1-2, with D perhaps matching TRBD1 (5 bases). This CDR3 has 14 amino acids. V was clipped by 4 bases and J by 4 bases, with 14 bases between them. Germline values: CDR1 SGDLS, CDR2 YYNGEE. The CDR3 DNA follows: TGTGCCAGCAGCAGTGGGGGGATTATCTATGGCTACACCTTC. Residues: CASSSGGIIYGYTF.

The chain links TRBV7-2 to TRBJ2-5, with D perhaps matching TRBD1 (5 bases). The CDR3 loop spans 16 amino acids. With 1 base removed from V and 5 bases from J, the gap between germline ends came to 17 bases. Germline assignment: CDR1 SGHTA and CDR2 FQGNSA. The CDR3 DNA sequence: TGTGCCAGCAGCTTAGTGGGCAGGGTCAAAGGGGAGACCCAGTACTTC. It is translated as CASSLVGRVKGETQYF.

The chain uses TRBV27 and TRBJ2-7, with TRBD2 matching over 11 bases. CDR1 MNHEY and CDR2 SMNVEV come from the germline V gene (reference sequence). This CDR3 region has 15 residues. V was clipped by 4 bases and J by 0 bases; unmatched bases: 2. The CDR3 loop reads CASSSLAGGSYEQYV. Here the CDR3 DNA reads TGTGCCAGCAGTTCTCTAGCGGGGGGCTCCTACGAGCAGTACGTC.

The rearrangement links TRBV28 to TRBJ2-5; perhaps TRBD2 as D (6 bases). This CDR3 has 13 residues. Germline lookup yields CDR1 MDHEN and CDR2 SYDVKM. The germline V and J ends were trimmed by 8 bases and 2 bases, with 12 bases remaining between them. DNA for the CDR3: TGTGCCAGCTTGGATAGCGGTCAAGAGACCCAGTACTTC. This encodes CASLDSGQETQYF.

The V gene is TRBV5-5, the J gene TRBJ1-1, with 7 bases that match TRBD1. The germline CDR1 and CDR2 sequences are SGHKS and YYEKEE (reference sequence). Trimming took 0 bases from V and 1 from J; bases not matched to a gene: 6. The CDR3 covers 16 residues. This chain's CDR3 is CASSLASTGPNTEAFF. In nucleotides, the CDR3 is TGTGCCAGCAGCTTGGCCTCGACAGGGCCGAACACTGAAGCTTTCTTT.